The T cell receptor beta chain described here comes from a study of T cell changes during pregnancy in multiple sclerosis. Worth noting for this clone: This sample also contains other DNA sequences that code for the same CDR3.

Sequencing was performed with immunoSEQ multiplex PCR; in TCRdb, only in-frame clones are kept and a portion is missing. The repertoire holds about 44,000 clones, with around 94% as singletons. Trimming cost V 3 bases and J 5 bases, with 10 bases left between them. Germline loops: CDR1 GTSNPN, CDR2 SVGIG (reference sequence). The CDR3 length is 12 residues. The V gene is TRBV30, the J gene TRBJ1-1; tentatively, D is TRBD1 (5 bases). The sequenced sample consisted of peripheral blood. The sequence was obtained from a female donor with multiple sclerosis, enrolled in a pregnancy study. CDR3 residues: CAWSPGGTEAFF. CDR3 in DNA: TGTGCCTGGAGCCCCGGGGGGACTGAAGCTTTCTTT. Complete variable domain (other parts from reference TRBV30 and TRBJ1-1): SQTIHQWPATLVQPVGSPLSLECTVEGTSNPNLYWYRQAAGRGLQLLFYSVGIGQISSEVPQNLSASRPQDRQFILSSKKLLLSDSGFYLCAWSPGGTEAFFGQGTRLTVV.